The clone carrying this TCR beta chain was recorded at least ten times. This sample is part of a study of neurological immune-mediated disorders. The cDNA came from 5'RACE, which used 10-nucleotide random UMIs. Every sequencing run returned over 190 million TCR-beta sequences, which were derived from 15-18 subjects. TCRdb independently ran MiXCR on the 5' RACE reads; one entry per CDR3 protein. The data show more than 40,000 distinct CDR3 sequences, 3% seen once. The germline V and J ends were trimmed by 0 bases and 0 bases, with 9 bases remaining between them. The germline CDR1 and CDR2 sequences are SGHRS and YFSETQ. CDR3 size: 16 residues.

The specimen sequenced was PBMCs. J is TRBJ2-2 and V is TRBV5-1, with D perhaps given as TRBD1 or TRBD2 (5 bases each). The TCR was taken from a woman aged 45-65 years with multiple sclerosis. The CDR3 sequence: CASSLAGGTNTGELFF. The CDR3 nucleotides are TGCGCCAGCAGCTTGGCTGGGGGTACGAACACCGGGGAGCTGTTTTTT.